This TCR beta chain derives from a study of naive and memory T cell subsets. An equimolar mix of two oligonucleotides served as the beta constant-region primer for TRBC1 and TRBC2. The ligated cDNA underwent four PCR rounds using SP2 and nested alpha and beta constant-region primers. MiXCR was run by TCRdb on the UMI-ligation and nested PCR reads, yielding one entry per CDR3 protein. Of 140,000 to 150,000 distinct CDR3 sequences listed, over 15% are singletons. Overall study findings and caveats: Clonotypes are single alpha or beta chains, not paired receptors.

Cells stained for CD3, CD4, CD8, CD45RA and CD27 were sorted into four subsets. This clonotype was observed a few times. No antigen is known for it. V shed 1 base, J shed 9 bases, and the junction held 5 bases outside the gene matches. The CDR3 contains 15 residues. The germline gives CDR1 LNHNV, CDR2 YYDKDF (reference sequence). The clonotype originates from a human donor in good health. This chain uses TRBV15 with TRBJ1-6; 8 positions match TRBD1. The sequencing input was naive CD4+ T cells from blood. The CDR3 is CATSRAGQGGSPLHF. DNA of the CDR3: TGTGCCACCAGCAGAGCCGGACAGGGTGGTTCACCCCTCCACTTT.